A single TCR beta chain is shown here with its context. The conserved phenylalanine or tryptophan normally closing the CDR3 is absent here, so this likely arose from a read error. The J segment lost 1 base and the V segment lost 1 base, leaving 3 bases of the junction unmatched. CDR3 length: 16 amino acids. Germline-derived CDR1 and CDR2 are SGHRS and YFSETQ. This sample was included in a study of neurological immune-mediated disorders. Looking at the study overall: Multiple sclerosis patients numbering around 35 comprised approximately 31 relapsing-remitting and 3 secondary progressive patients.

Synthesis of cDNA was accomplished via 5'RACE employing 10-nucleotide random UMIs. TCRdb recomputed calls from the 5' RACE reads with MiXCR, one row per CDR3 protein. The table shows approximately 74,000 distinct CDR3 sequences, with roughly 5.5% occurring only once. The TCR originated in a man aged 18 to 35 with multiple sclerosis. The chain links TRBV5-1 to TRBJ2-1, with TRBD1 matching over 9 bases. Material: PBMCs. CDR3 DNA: TGCGCCAGCAGCTTGCAGACAGGGGGATCCTACAATGAGCAGTTCTGC. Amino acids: CASSLQTGGSYNEQFC.